This passage covers 6 T cell receptor beta chains from one sample sequenced in a study of T cells in Graves' hyperthyroidism and ophthalmopathy. The source material, RNA transcripts, was used to amplify TCR beta CDR3 regions. First-round RT-PCR of the TCR CDR3 relied on the HTBI primer set. Each CDR3 protein gets one entry after TCRdb re-called the multiplex PCR reads with MiXCR. The table has 600,000 or so distinct CDR3 sequences, more than 13% seen once. The sequenced sample consisted of blood. The source of these receptors is a woman aged 18-29 years with Graves' ophthalmopathy.

This clonotype appeared many times. Here the CDR3 reads CSVAPGAYNEQFF. CDR3 sequence (DNA): TGCAGCGTTGCTCCGGGAGCCTACAATGAGCAGTTCTTC. This chain joins TRBV29-1 and TRBJ2-1; D might be TRBD2 (6 bases). V lost 4 bases to trimming and J lost 2 bases, with 9 bases between them. Germline lookup yields CDR1 SQVTM and CDR2 ANQGSEA. The CDR3 sequence is 13 residues long.

This clonotype was observed a few times. The CDR3 protein is CASSMGAFGMSGEQYF. CDR3 sequence (DNA): TGTGCCAGTAGTATGGGGGCCTTCGGTATGTCTGGGGAGCAGTACTTC. The V and J genes are TRBV19 and TRBJ2-7, with a tentative D call TRBD1 (6 bases). The CDR3 contains 16 residues. CDR1 and CDR2 (germline): LNHDA, SQIVND (reference sequence). V was pared by 3 bases and J by 7 bases, with 22 bases between.

In its sample, this clonotype was seen a few times. This may come from a read error, since a much larger clone is one base off. The chain has TRBV7-2 and TRBJ1-1; no clear D gene. CDR3 length equals 12 residues. The germline CDR1 and CDR2 sequences are SGHTA and FQGNSA. CDR3 sequence (DNA): TGTGCCCGCAGCTTATACGGCAACCCAGCTTTCTTT. It codes for CARSLYGNPAFF. Full variable domain (outside the CDR3, taken from reference TRBV7-2 and TRBJ1-1): GAGVSQSPSNKVTEKGKDVELRCDPISGHTALYWYRQSLGQGLEFLIYFQGNSAPDKSGLPSDRFSAERTGGSVSTLTIQRTQQEDSAVYLCARSLYGNPAFFGQGTRLTVV.

This clonotype was detected ten times or more. V is TRBV24-1 and J is TRBJ2-7; D might be TRBD1 (6 bases). Germline CDR1 KGHDR, CDR2 SFDVKD. With 4 bases removed from V and 3 bases from J, the gap between germline ends came to 6 bases. The CDR3 contains 12 residues. As DNA, the CDR3 is TGTGCCACCAGTGACAGGGGCTACGAGCAGTACTTC. The encoded protein is CATSDRGYEQYF.

The V and J genes are TRBV27 and TRBJ1-5; D is uncertain. V lost 0 bases to trimming and J lost 7 bases, with 13 bases between them. The germline V gene encodes CDR1 MNHEY and CDR2 SMNVEV (reference sequence). The CDR3 contains 15 residues. CDR3 protein: CASSLSFGQDQPQHF. CDR3 nucleotide sequence: TGTGCCAGCAGTTTATCGTTCGGGCAGGACCAGCCCCAGCATTTT.

There are a few counts of this clonotype. The V call is TRBV18, the J call TRBJ2-1; 12 bases fit TRBD2. Germline lookup yields CDR1 KGHSH and CDR2 LQKENI. V lost 2 bases to trimming and J lost 5 bases; unmatched junction nucleotides: 1. CDR3 length: 15 amino acids. CDR3 sequence reads: CASSPASGRDNEQFF. The CDR3 region has the DNA TGTGCCAGCTCACCAGCTAGCGGGAGGGACAATGAGCAGTTCTTC.